Sequencing of this TCR beta chain was carried out in a study of early T cells in non-severe SARS-CoV-2 infection. Individual cDNA molecules received unique molecular identifiers. One entry per CDR3 protein, called by TCRdb with MiXCR from the 5' RACE reads. The data show about 56,000 distinct CDR3 sequences, with about 14% seen just once and roughly 4.3% held by the top ten. This clonotype turned up a few times. Sequenced here: whole blood, sampled at baseline. The clonotype comes from an adult who was a healthcare worker with PCR-confirmed SARS-CoV-2 infection or an uninfected control (not recorded which).

In DNA form, the CDR3 reads TGTGCCAGCAGCTTAACCAGGGGGAACACCGGGGAGCTGTTTTTT. This encodes CASSLTRGNTGELFF. The chain employs TRBV11-3 and TRBJ2-2; a possible D gene is TRBD1 (6 bases). The V gene's germline CDR1 is SGHNT and CDR2 YENEEA. V lost 2 bases to trimming and J lost 1 base, with 8 bases between them. The CDR3 spans 15 residues. Combining the CDR3 with reference TRBV11-3 and TRBJ2-2 gives the whole variable domain EAGVVQSPRYKIIEKKQPVAFWCNPISGHNTLYWYLQNLGQGPELLIRYENEEAVDDSQLPKDRFSAERLKGVDSTLKIQPAELGDSAVYLCASSLTRGNTGELFFGEGSRLTVL.